This T cell receptor (beta chain) was captured in a study of cytomegalovirus exposure and HLA in healthy donors. The CDR3 totals 13 residues. V was pared by 7 bases and J by 10 bases, with 14 bases between. Germline loops: CDR1 MGHDK, CDR2 SYGVNS. Notes on this clone: The antigen remains undetermined.

60 Vbeta and 13 Jbeta primers were used in PCR. Assay: immunoSEQ multiplex PCR; the TCRdb copy retains only in-frame clones and omits some. Of about 140,000 clones listed, roughly 80% were seen once; the top ten hold 3.3%. Study-wide points: An analysis was carried out later, and it reportedly showed fewer N-insertions in an Asian-associated ancestry cluster than the approximately 610-donor mean.

This chain joins TRBV25-1 and TRBJ1-6; D is perhaps TRBD1 (5 bases). The receptor's source is a man aged 40-50 years in good health and CMV-seronegative. Sequences were obtained from PBMCs. The CDR3 region has the DNA TGTGCCAGCACCACTTCAGGGCAATCACCCCTCCACTTT. Translation: CASTTSGQSPLHF.